This TCR beta chain derives from a study of CD8 T cells in Susac syndrome. RNA in amounts of about 0.5 to 1 ug was reverse transcribed with random hexamers. TCRdb called the immunoSEQ multiplex PCR reads again in MiXCR, with one record for every CDR3 protein. The sample carries under 200,000 distinct CDR3 sequences, approximately 94% recorded once. As for this clonotype: Its target is unknown.

Trimming took off 4 bases at V and 5 bases at J, with 11 bases between the two ends. The CDR3 has 13 amino acids. Germline CDR1 reads SQVTM; CDR2 reads ANQGSEA. Study-level results: That the number of individuals in its TCR sequencing and HLA analysis was relatively small was acknowledged by the study.

The receptor was derived from a human donor in good health. Input material: CD4+ T cells from PBMCs. The J gene is TRBJ2-2, the V gene TRBV29-1; weak D call: TRBD2 (5 bases). CDR3 residues: CSVVIGGTGELFF. CDR3 coding DNA: TGCAGCGTTGTAATTGGAGGAACCGGGGAGCTGTTTTTT.